The next 26 T cell receptor beta chains were all read from a single sample in a study of T cell responses to AZD1222 COVID-19 vaccine. The protocol was immunoSEQ multiplex PCR, while the TCRdb copy is restricted to in-frame clones and leaves out a portion. The sample holds roughly 140,000 clones, 80% to 95% seen once. Sequenced material: peripheral blood, taken on day 0 of AZD1222 vaccination. All receptors derive from an adult in good health.

J is TRBJ1-2 and V is TRBV7-9; TRBD1 agrees at 8 bases. In germline, CDR1 is SEHNR, CDR2 FQNEAQ (reference sequence). This CDR3 spans 15 amino acids. The junction had 13 bases not matched to a gene; V was cut back by 5 bases and J by 8 bases. The CDR3 sequence: CASSGTGFDYGGYTF. As DNA, the CDR3 is TGTGCCAGCAGCGGGACAGGATTTGACTATGGCGGCTACACCTTC.

This sequence joins TRBV29-1 and TRBJ2-7; the D gene is possibly TRBD1 (6 bases). Trimming shortened V by 8 bases and J by 0 bases, and 14 bases separated the two germline ends. The CDR3 covers 13 residues. Germline CDR1 reads SQVTM; CDR2 reads ANQGSEA. The DNA for the CDR3 is TGCAGCATAATTACAGGGTTCTCCTACGAGCAGTACTTC. Protein sequence: CSIITGFSYEQYF.

This sequence joins TRBV4-2 and TRBJ2-3, with 10 positions matching TRBD2. The CDR3 consists of 17 residues. With 2 bases clipped from V and 2 bases from J, the junction kept 7 bases outside the gene matches. CDR1 is LGHNA, CDR2 YNFKEQ, per germline. The CDR3 nucleotides are TGTGCCAGCAGCCAATTTGATAGCGGGGGGCACACAGATACGCAGTATTTT. Its protein is CASSQFDSGGHTDTQYF.

The chain carries TRBV3-1 (or the pseudogene TRBV3-2) and TRBJ1-6, with D uncertain. Trimming shortened V by 6 bases and J by 8 bases, and 11 bases separated the two germline ends. Germline CDR1 reads LGHDT; CDR2 reads YNNKEL (reference sequence). The CDR3 is made up of 13 amino acids. For the CDR3, the DNA is TGTGCCAGCAGTCTCTCACCGGATTCACCCCTCCACTTT. As protein: CASSLSPDSPLHF.

The chain has TRBV27 and TRBJ1-1; no definite D call. The germline CDR1 and CDR2 sequences are MNHEY and SMNVEV (reference sequence). The ends were cut back, 5 bases at V and 4 bases at J, with 11 bases in the middle. There are 13 residues in the CDR3. CDR3 coding DNA: TGTGCCAGCAGTCCACGGGCCGCCACTGAAGCTTTCTTT. This gives the protein CASSPRAATEAFF.

The rearrangement joins TRBV19 to TRBJ2-2; no clear D gene. Per germline, CDR1 LNHDA and CDR2 SQIVND (reference sequence). The CDR3 covers 15 residues. Deletions cut 5 bases from V and 6 bases from J, with 16 bases between. The CDR3 spells CASSWVSSFAGELFF. CDR3 nucleotide sequence: TGTGCCAGTAGTTGGGTTAGCTCCTTTGCCGGGGAGCTGTTTTTT.

The rearrangement links TRBV6-1 to TRBJ1-1, with D possibly matching TRBD1 (6 bases). The V and J ends lost 1 base and 0 bases respectively, with 9 bases between them. CDR1 is MNHNS, CDR2 SASEGT, per germline. The CDR3 loop spans 15 amino acids. The CDR3 region has the DNA TGTGCCAGCAGTGAAGGGGCAGGGGTGAACACTGAAGCTTTCTTT. Translated, it gives CASSEGAGVNTEAFF.

The V and J genes are TRBV28 and TRBJ1-1; D remains unclear. Germline V gives CDR1 MDHEN, CDR2 SYDVKM. The CDR3 loop spans 12 amino acids. The V gene lost 8 bases and the J gene lost 1 base, with 8 bases spanning the gap. In DNA form, the CDR3 reads TGTGCCAGCCCAAGCCCGAACACTGAAGCTTTCTTT. Protein sequence: CASPSPNTEAFF.

The chain recombines TRBV5-1 with TRBJ1-1; TRBD1 aligns across 9 bases. Germline V gives CDR1 SGHRS, CDR2 YFSETQ. Losses at the gene ends were 3 bases for V and 1 base for J; bases not matched to a gene: 7. This CDR3 region has 16 residues. The CDR3 DNA is TGCGCCAGCAGCTATTTGACAGGGGGAGAGAACACTGAAGCTTTCTTT. It codes for CASSYLTGGENTEAFF.

The chain links TRBV11-2 to TRBJ2-3; D is perhaps TRBD1 or TRBD2 (6 bases each). This CDR3 has 16 residues. Deletions cut 5 bases from V and 4 bases from J, with 19 bases between. Germline V gene data show CDR1 as SGHAT and CDR2 as FQNNGV. CDR3 residues: CASSETLGGGADTQYF. The CDR3 DNA reads TGTGCCAGCAGCGAAACTTTGGGGGGCGGCGCAGATACGCAGTATTTT.

DNA for the CDR3: TGTGCCAGCAGTCCCGGGGAGGGTTTTCCTGAAGCTTTCTTT. The encoded protein is CASSPGEGFPEAFF. The rearrangement links TRBV5-5 to TRBJ1-1; D unresolved. The germline CDR1 and CDR2 sequences are SGHKS and YYEKEE (reference sequence). Trimming removed 5 bases at V and 6 bases at J, with 17 bases between. The CDR3 spans 14 residues.

The V and J genes are TRBV7-3 and TRBJ2-5; TRBD1 matches 9 bases. The junction had 3 bases not matched to a gene; V was cut back by 5 bases and J by 5 bases. In germline, CDR1 is SGHTA, CDR2 FQGTGA. This CDR3 is built from 13 residues. This CDR3 is CASSPGTGETQYF. The CDR3 nucleotides are TGTGCCAGCAGCCCCGGGACAGGGGAGACCCAGTACTTC. Full variable domain (rest looked up from reference TRBV7-3 and TRBJ2-5): GAGVSQTPSNKVTEKGKYVELRCDPISGHTALYWYRQSLGQGPEFLIYFQGTGAADDSGLPNDRFFAVRPEGSVSTLKIQRTERGDSAVYLCASSPGTGETQYFGPGTRLLVL.

This chain connects TRBV5-5 to TRBJ1-1; D is uncertain. The CDR3 is 12 amino acids. The germline gives CDR1 SGHKS, CDR2 YYEKEE (reference sequence). Trimming left V 7 bases short and J 11 bases short, with 18 bases between. CDR3 protein: CASSTLRGGAFF. CDR3 sequence (DNA): TGTGCCAGCTCCACCCTCCGAGGTGGTGCTTTCTTT.

This clone came up once. The V call is TRBV7-9, the J call TRBJ2-5; the D is unclear. Deletions cut 0 bases from V and 0 bases from J, with 8 bases between. The CDR3 extends over 15 amino acids. Looked up from germline, CDR1 is SEHNR and CDR2 is FQNEAQ (reference sequence). CDR3 amino acids: CASSLARANQETQYF. The CDR3 DNA is TGTGCCAGCAGCTTAGCTCGGGCCAACCAAGAGACCCAGTACTTC.

This clone was seen only once. Other DNA sequences in the same sample also yield this CDR3. V and J are TRBV9 and TRBJ1-6; no reliable D call. The CDR3 is made up of 13 amino acids. The V end was cut by 0 bases, the J end by 6 bases, with 4 bases between. Germline V gene sequence: CDR1 SGDLS, CDR2 YYNGEE. The CDR3 loop reads CASSVEGNSPLHF. In DNA, the CDR3 is TGTGCCAGCAGCGTAGAAGGTAATTCACCCCTCCACTTT.

The CDR3 DNA sequence: TGTGCCAGCAGTGAAGGGATCGGGAGCTACTATGGCTACACCTTC. Residues: CASSEGIGSYYGYTF. This sequence joins TRBV2 and TRBJ1-2; no firm D call. The CDR3 sequence is 15 residues long. Trimming left V 1 base short and J 3 bases short, with 12 bases between. Germline CDR1 is SNHLY and CDR2 is FYNNEI.

This clone appeared a single time. This chain uses TRBV25-1 with TRBJ2-1, with D unresolved. The V end lost 5 bases, the J end lost 8 bases, and 13 bases lay between the germline ends. The CDR3 is 13 amino acids. Germline CDR1 and CDR2: MGHDK and SYGVNS. The CDR3 is CASSQLNGDEQFF. The CDR3 DNA sequence: TGTGCCAGCAGTCAGCTAAATGGGGATGAGCAGTTCTTC.

The chain links TRBV9 to TRBJ2-6; D unresolved. V dropped 5 bases and J dropped 4 bases, with 19 bases sitting between them. The length of the CDR3 is 17 residues. Germline V gene data show CDR1 as SGDLS and CDR2 as YYNGEE. The CDR3, as DNA: TGTGCCAGCAGTAAAGGGTGGGGAATGGAAGGGGCCAACGTCCTGACTTTC. Protein product: CASSKGWGMEGANVLTF.

This chain connects TRBV28 to TRBJ2-3; D is unclear. CDR3 length: 12 residues. The germline gives CDR1 MDHEN, CDR2 SYDVKM. The ends were cut back, 5 bases at V and 5 bases at J, with 8 bases in the middle. In DNA, the CDR3 is TGTGCCAGCAGTATCAGGATAGATACGCAGTATTTT. Its translation is CASSIRIDTQYF. Filled out from reference TRBV28 and TRBJ2-3, the complete variable domain reads DVKVTQSSRYLVKRTGEKVFLECVQDMDHENMFWYRQDPGLGLRLIYFSYDVKMKEKGDIPEGYSVSREKKERFSLILESASTNQTSMYLCASSIRIDTQYFGPGTRLTVL.

The chain employs TRBV9 and TRBJ1-1; D uncertain. This CDR3 comprises 14 residues. Trimming pared 0 bases from V and 1 base from J, leaving 7 bases between. Looked up from germline, CDR1 is SGDLS and CDR2 is YYNGEE. Written as DNA, the CDR3 is TGTGCCAGCAGCGTAGACGGATGGAACACTGAAGCTTTCTTT. Protein product: CASSVDGWNTEAFF.

This clone showed up just a few times. The chain links TRBV27 to TRBJ1-5, with D possibly matching TRBD1 (5 bases). Germline V lookup: CDR1 MNHEY, CDR2 SMNVEV (reference sequence). This CDR3 comprises 14 residues. The V end was cut by 8 bases, the J end by 2 bases, with 13 bases between. In DNA form, the CDR3 reads TGTGCCAGCGGGGCTCGGGGAGGCAATCAGCCCCAGCATTTT. Residues: CASGARGGNQPQHF.

The rearrangement joins TRBV9 to TRBJ1-2; D gene unclear. Germline V lookup: CDR1 SGDLS, CDR2 YYNGEE. CDR3 length equals 13 residues. The V and J ends lost 0 bases and 6 bases respectively, with 9 bases between them. The CDR3 is CASSVGAADGYTF. The CDR3 bases are TGTGCCAGCAGCGTAGGGGCCGCGGATGGCTACACCTTC.

The chain carries TRBV27 and TRBJ2-4, with D possibly TRBD1 on 6 matching bases. The CDR3 extends over 17 amino acids. Looked up from germline, CDR1 is MNHEY and CDR2 is SMNVEV (reference sequence). Trimming cost V 2 bases and J 0 bases, with 14 bases left between them. Here the CDR3 reads CASSLGRQGLAKNIQYF. The CDR3 nucleotides are TGTGCCAGCAGTTTAGGCCGGCAGGGGCTAGCCAAAAACATTCAGTACTTC.

The chain links TRBV28 to TRBJ2-1, with a possible D match to TRBD2 (5 bases). Germline assignment: CDR1 MDHEN and CDR2 SYDVKM. The CDR3 length is 17 residues. The V end was cut by 5 bases, the J end by 1 base, with 18 bases between. In nucleotides, the CDR3 is TGTGCCAGCAGTCCTCCACCCTTAGCGCGTTCCTACAATGAGCAGTTCTTC. Translating it yields CASSPPPLARSYNEQFF.

This clone was seen a single time. V is TRBV5-1 and J is TRBJ2-1, with D possibly being TRBD2 (6 bases). This CDR3 is 15 amino acids long. V lost 3 bases to trimming and J lost 3 bases, with 13 bases between them. Germline V lookup: CDR1 SGHRS, CDR2 YFSETQ. The CDR3: CASSWRGLDYNEQFF. Here the CDR3 DNA reads TGCGCCAGCAGCTGGAGGGGACTCGACTACAATGAGCAGTTCTTC.

Note on this clone: Its ends do not fully match the called genes, so a read error is possible. The chain combines TRBV7-7 with TRBJ2-7; 12 positions match TRBD1. Germline V gene sequence: CDR1 SSHAT, CDR2 FNYEAQ (reference sequence). The CDR3 extends over 15 amino acids. DNA for the CDR3: TGTGCTAGCAGCCGGCCGGGACAGGGGGCTAGGGAGCAGTACTTC. Amino acids: CASSRPGQGAREQYF.